At least ten counts were recorded for the clone carrying this T cell receptor beta chain. This sample stems from a study of early T cells in non-severe SARS-CoV-2 infection. This CDR3 has 15 amino acids. Germline assignment: CDR1 SGHRS and CDR2 YFSETQ. V lost 4 bases, J lost 0 bases, and 10 bases lay in between. In TCRdb, the 5' RACE reads were re-called with MiXCR into one record per CDR3 protein. The repertoire consists of tens of thousands of distinct CDR3 sequences, with approximately 10% occurring once and the leading ten covering 10% to 13%. The TCR comes from an adult who was a healthcare worker with PCR-confirmed SARS-CoV-2 infection or an uninfected control (not recorded which). Material for sequencing was whole blood. The chain has TRBV5-1 and TRBJ1-4; D unclear. The chain's CDR3 is CASSPEPATNEKLFF. In DNA form, the CDR3 reads TGCGCCAGCAGCCCAGAGCCTGCAACTAATGAAAAACTGTTTTTT.